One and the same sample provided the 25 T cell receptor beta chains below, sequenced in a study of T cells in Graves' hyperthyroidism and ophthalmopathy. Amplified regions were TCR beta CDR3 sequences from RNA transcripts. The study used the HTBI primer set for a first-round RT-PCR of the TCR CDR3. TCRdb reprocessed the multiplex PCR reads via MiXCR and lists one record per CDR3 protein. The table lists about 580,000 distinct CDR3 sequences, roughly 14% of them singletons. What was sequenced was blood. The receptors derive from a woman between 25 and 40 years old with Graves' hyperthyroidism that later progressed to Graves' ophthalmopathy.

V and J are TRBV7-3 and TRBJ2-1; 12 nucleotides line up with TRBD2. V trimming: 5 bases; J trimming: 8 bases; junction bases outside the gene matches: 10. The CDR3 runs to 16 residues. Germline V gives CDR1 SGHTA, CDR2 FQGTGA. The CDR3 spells CASSDPTSGRKDEQFF. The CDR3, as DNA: TGTGCCAGCAGCGACCCGACTAGCGGGAGAAAGGATGAGCAGTTCTTC.

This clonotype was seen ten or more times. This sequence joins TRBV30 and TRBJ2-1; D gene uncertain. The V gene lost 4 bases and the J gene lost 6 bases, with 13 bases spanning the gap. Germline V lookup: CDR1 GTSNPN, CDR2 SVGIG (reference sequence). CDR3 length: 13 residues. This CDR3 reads CAWIRAERNEQFF. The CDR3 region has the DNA TGTGCCTGGATACGGGCCGAGCGCAATGAGCAGTTCTTC.

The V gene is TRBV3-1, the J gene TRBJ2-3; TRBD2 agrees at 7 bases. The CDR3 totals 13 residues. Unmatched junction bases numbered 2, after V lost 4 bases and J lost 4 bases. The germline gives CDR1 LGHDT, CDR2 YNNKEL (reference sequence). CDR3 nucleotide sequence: TGTGCCAGCAGCCCGCTAGCGGCAGATACGCAGTATTTT. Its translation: CASSPLAADTQYF.

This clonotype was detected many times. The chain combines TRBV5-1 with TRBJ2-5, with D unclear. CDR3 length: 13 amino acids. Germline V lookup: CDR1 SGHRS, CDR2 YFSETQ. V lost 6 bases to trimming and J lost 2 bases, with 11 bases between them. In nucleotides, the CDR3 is TGCGCCAGCAAGCCTACCCAACAAGAGACCCAGTACTTC. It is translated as CASKPTQQETQYF.

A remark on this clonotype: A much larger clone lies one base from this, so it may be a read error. This CDR3 reads CASSSTGGFCEQYF. Written as DNA, the CDR3 is TGTGCCAGCAGTTCGACAGGGGGGTTCTGCGAGCAGTACTTC. The rearrangement uses TRBV6-2 or TRBV6-3 and TRBJ2-7; 9 bases match TRBD1. With 4 bases clipped from V and 6 bases from J, the junction kept 7 bases outside the gene matches. Germline loops: CDR1 MNHEY, CDR2 SVGEGT. CDR3 length: 14 amino acids.

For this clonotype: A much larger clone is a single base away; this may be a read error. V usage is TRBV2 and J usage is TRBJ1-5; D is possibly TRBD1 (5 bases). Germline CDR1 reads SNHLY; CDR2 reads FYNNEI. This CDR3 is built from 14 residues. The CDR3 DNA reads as TGTGCCAGCAGTGCTCAGGGAAGCAATCAGGCCCAGCATTTT. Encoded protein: CASSAQGSNQAQHF.

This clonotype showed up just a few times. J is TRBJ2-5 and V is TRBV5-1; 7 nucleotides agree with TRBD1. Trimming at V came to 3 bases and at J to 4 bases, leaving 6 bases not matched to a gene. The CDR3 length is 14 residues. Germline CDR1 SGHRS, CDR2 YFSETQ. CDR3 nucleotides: TGCGCCAGCAGCTCGCCACAGGGGTCAGAGACCCAGTACTTC. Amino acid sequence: CASSSPQGSETQYF.

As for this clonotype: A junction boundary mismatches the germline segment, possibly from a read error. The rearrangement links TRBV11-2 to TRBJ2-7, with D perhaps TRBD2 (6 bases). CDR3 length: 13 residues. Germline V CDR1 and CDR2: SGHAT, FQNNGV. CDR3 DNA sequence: TGTGCCAGCAGCGTCGGGACTTACCACGAGCAATACTTC. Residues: CASSVGTYHEQYF.

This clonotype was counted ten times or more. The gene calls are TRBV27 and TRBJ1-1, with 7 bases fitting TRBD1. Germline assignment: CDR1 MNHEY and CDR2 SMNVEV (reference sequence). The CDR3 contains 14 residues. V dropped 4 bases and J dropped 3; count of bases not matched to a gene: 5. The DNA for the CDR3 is TGTGCCAGCAGTTGGGGGCAGGGGGACACTGAAGCTTTCTTT. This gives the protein CASSWGQGDTEAFF.

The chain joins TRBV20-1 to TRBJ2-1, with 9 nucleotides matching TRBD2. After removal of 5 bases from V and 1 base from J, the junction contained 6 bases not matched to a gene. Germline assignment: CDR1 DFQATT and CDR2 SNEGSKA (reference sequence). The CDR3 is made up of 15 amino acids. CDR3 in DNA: TGCAGTGCTCATAGCGGGAGTAGTTCCTACAATGAGCAGTTCTTC. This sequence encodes CSAHSGSSSYNEQFF.

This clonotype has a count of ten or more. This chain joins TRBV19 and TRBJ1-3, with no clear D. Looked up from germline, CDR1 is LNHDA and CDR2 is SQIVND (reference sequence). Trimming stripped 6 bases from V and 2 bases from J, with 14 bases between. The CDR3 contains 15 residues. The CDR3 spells CASSRGRLTGNTIYF. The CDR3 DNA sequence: TGTGCCAGTAGCCGAGGACGACTGACTGGAAACACCATATATTTT. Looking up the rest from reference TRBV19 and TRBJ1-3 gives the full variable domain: DGGITQSPKYLFRKEGQNVTLSCEQNLNHDAMYWYRQDPGQGLRLIYYSQIVNDFQKGDIAEGYSVSREKKESFPLTVTSAQKNPTAFYLCASSRGRLTGNTIYFGEGSWLTVV.

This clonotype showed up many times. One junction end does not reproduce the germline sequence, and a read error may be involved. Here the CDR3 reads CASSRTGDTQYF. As DNA, the CDR3 is TGTGCTAGCAGCCGGACAGGGGATACGCAGTATTTT. The chain couples TRBV7-7 to TRBJ2-3; 8 bases align to TRBD1. From germline, CDR1 is SSHAT and CDR2 FNYEAQ (reference sequence). The CDR3 contains 12 residues.

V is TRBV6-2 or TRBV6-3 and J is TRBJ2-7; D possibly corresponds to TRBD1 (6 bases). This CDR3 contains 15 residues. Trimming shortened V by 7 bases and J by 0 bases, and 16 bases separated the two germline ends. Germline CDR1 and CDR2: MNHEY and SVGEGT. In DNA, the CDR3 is TGTGCCAGCACCGACATCAGGGGCGGCTCCTACGAGCAGTACTTC. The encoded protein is CASTDIRGGSYEQYF.

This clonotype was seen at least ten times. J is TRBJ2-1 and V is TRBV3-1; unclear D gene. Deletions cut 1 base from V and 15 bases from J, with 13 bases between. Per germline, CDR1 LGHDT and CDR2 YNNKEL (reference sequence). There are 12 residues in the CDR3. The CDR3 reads CASSQGNRMPFF. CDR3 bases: TGTGCCAGCAGCCAAGGGAACCGGATGCCGTTCTTC.

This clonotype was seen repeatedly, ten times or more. The CDR3 DNA is TGTGCCAGCAGCTTAGTTCTTAATGAGCAGTTCTTC. This encodes CASSLVLNEQFF. V usage is TRBV11-2 and J usage is TRBJ2-1; D is ambiguous. The CDR3 is 12 residues long. Germline V gene lookup returns CDR1 SGHAT and CDR2 FQNNGV. V lost 1 base and J 7 bases, leaving 5 bases between the germline ends.

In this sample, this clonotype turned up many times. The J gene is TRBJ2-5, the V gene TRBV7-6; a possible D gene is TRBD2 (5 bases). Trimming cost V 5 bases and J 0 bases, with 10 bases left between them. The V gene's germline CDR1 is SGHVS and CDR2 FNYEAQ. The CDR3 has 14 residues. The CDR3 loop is CASSRRGYQETQYF. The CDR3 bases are TGTGCCAGCAGCCGACGCGGGTACCAAGAGACCCAGTACTTC.

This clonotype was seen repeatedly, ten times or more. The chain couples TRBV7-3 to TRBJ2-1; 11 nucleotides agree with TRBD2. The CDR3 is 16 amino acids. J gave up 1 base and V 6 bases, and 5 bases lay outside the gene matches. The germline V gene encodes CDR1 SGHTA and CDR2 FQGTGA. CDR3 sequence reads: CASSSTSGTSYNEQFF. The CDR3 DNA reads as TGTGCCAGCAGTTCGACTAGCGGGACTTCCTACAATGAGCAGTTCTTC.

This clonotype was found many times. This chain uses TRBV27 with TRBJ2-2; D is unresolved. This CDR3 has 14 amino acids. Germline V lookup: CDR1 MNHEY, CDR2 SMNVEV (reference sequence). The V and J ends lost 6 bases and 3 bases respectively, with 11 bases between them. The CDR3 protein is CASSPYVDTGELFF. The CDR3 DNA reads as TGTGCCAGCAGCCCCTACGTGGACACCGGGGAGCTGTTTTTT.

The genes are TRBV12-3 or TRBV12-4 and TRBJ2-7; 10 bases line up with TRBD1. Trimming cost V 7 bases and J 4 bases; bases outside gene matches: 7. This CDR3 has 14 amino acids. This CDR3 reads CASTLGTGEYEQYF. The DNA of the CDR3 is TGTGCCAGCACCCTCGGGACAGGGGAGTACGAGCAGTACTTC.

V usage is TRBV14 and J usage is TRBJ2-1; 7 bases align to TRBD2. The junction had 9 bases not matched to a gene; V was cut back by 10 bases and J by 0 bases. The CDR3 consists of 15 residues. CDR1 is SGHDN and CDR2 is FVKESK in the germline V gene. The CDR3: CATMGRGSSYNEQFF. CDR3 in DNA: TGTGCCACCATGGGGCGGGGGAGCTCCTACAATGAGCAGTTCTTC.

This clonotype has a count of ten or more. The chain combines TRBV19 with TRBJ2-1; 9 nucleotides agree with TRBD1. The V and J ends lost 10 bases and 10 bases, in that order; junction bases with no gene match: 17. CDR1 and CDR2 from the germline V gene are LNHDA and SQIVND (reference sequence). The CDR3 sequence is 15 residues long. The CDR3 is CATSRGQGPGGEQFF. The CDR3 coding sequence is TGTGCCACCTCCAGAGGACAGGGGCCCGGGGGGGAGCAGTTCTTC.

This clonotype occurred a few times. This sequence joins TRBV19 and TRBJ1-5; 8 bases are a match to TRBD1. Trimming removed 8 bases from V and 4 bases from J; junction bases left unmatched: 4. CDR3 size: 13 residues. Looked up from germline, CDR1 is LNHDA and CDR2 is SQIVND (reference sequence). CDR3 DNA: TGTGCCAGTGGAGGACAGGGAAATCAGCCCCAGCATTTT. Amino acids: CASGGQGNQPQHF.

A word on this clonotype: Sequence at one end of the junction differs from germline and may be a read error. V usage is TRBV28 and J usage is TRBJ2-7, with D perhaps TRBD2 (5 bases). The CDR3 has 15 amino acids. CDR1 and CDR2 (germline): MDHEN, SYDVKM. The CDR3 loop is CASREEGGLSYEPYF. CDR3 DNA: TGTGCCAGCAGGGAAGAAGGTGGACTCTCCTACGAGCCGTACTTC.

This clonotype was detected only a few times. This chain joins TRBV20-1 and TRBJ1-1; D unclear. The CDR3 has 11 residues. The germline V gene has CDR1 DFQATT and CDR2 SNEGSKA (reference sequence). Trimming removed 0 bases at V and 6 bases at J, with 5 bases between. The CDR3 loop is CSARELPEAFF. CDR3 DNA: TGCAGTGCTAGAGAACTCCCTGAAGCTTTCTTT.

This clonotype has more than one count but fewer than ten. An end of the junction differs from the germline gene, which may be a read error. The CDR3 reads CASSRTGVQPRHF. In nucleotides, the CDR3 is TGTGCCAGCAGCCGTACAGGGGTTCAGCCCCGGCATTTT. The chain recombines TRBV28 with TRBJ1-5; 7 bases are a match to TRBD1. This CDR3 has 13 residues. Looked up from germline, CDR1 is MDHEN and CDR2 is SYDVKM.